Below are 32 T cell receptor beta chains sequenced from a single sample in a study of blood T cell repertoires in COVID-19. The assay was immunoSEQ multiplex PCR, and TCRdb's table has in-frame clones only and misses some. The sample carries tens of thousands of clones, nearly 90% recorded once. The sample comprised peripheral blood. These receptors all stem from a human donor in a cohort sampled during active COVID-19.

The chain joins TRBV6-6 to TRBJ2-3; 9 bases match TRBD2. CDR1 is MNHNY and CDR2 is SVGAGI in the germline V gene (reference sequence). The length of the CDR3 is 20 residues. V lost 5 bases to trimming and J lost 8 bases; unmatched junction nucleotides: 26. CDR3 in amino acids: CASSPTRDTIAGATLGTQYF. The CDR3 DNA is TGTGCCAGCAGTCCAACGCGAGATACTATAGCGGGGGCCACCCTTGGTACGCAGTATTTT.

The chain has TRBV6-6 and TRBJ1-1; D is undetermined. Between the trimmed V and J ends, which lost 0 bases and 0 bases, there was a span of 8 bases. CDR1 MNHNY and CDR2 SVGAGI come from the germline V gene (reference sequence). The CDR3 loop spans 15 amino acids. The CDR3 coding sequence is TGTGCCAGCAGTTACTCGAGCAATTTGAACACTGAAGCTTTCTTT. It encodes CASSYSSNLNTEAFF.

The V gene is TRBV7-2, the J gene TRBJ2-2; D ambiguous. V gave up 2 bases and J gave up 0 bases, with 7 bases separating them. Germline CDR1 is SGHTA and CDR2 is FQGNSA. CDR3 length: 15 amino acids. The CDR3 DNA reads TGTGCCAGCAGCTTAATTAGCCCGAACACCGGGGAGCTGTTTTTT. Its protein is CASSLISPNTGELFF.

The chain uses TRBV15 and TRBJ1-2, with D unclear. Trimming pared 4 bases from V and 2 bases from J, leaving 8 bases between. The CDR3 is made up of 13 amino acids. From germline, CDR1 is LNHNV and CDR2 YYDKDF (reference sequence). CDR3: CATSKTYNYGYTF. The CDR3 region has the DNA TGTGCCACCAGCAAGACTTACAACTATGGCTACACCTTC.

The genes are TRBV6-5 and TRBJ2-7, with 7 bases lining up with TRBD1. The CDR3 sequence is 14 residues long. Germline V lookup: CDR1 MNHEY, CDR2 SVGAGI. Germline trimming cut 2 bases from V and 2 bases from J; bases unmatched to any gene: 3. In DNA, the CDR3 is TGTGCCAGCAGTTACGGGACAGAGACCTACGAGCAGTACTTC. Residues: CASSYGTETYEQYF.

The rearrangement links TRBV5-8 to TRBJ1-2; 7 nucleotides agree with TRBD1. After removal of 4 bases from V and 4 bases from J, the junction contained 4 bases not matched to a gene. The CDR3 runs 13 residues. Per the germline V gene, CDR1 is SGHTS and CDR2 is YDEGEE. CDR3 bases: TGTGCCAGCAGCCCGACAGGGACCTATGGCTACACCTTC. Amino acid sequence: CASSPTGTYGYTF.

The rearrangement joins TRBV5-8 to TRBJ2-5; D might be TRBD1 (6 bases). Trimming shortened V by 2 bases and J by 5 bases, and 10 bases separated the two germline ends. Germline V gene lookup returns CDR1 SGHTS and CDR2 YDEGEE. CDR3 length: 13 residues. CDR3 residues: CASSFTGSETQYF. The CDR3 bases are TGTGCCAGCAGCTTCACAGGGAGCGAGACCCAGTACTTC.

The sample holds one count of this clone. The rearrangement joins TRBV7-9 to TRBJ2-5; TRBD2 matches at 7 bases. The CDR3 has 16 residues. Germline CDR1 and CDR2: SEHNR and FQNEAQ (reference sequence). J was trimmed by 3 bases and V by 3 bases; bases with no gene match: 10. CDR3: CASSLDNGGRKETQYF. The CDR3 region has the DNA TGTGCCAGCAGCTTGGATAACGGGGGGAGGAAAGAGACCCAGTACTTC.

The rearrangement uses TRBV7-9 and TRBJ2-5, with a tentative D call TRBD2 (6 bases). CDR3 size: 17 residues. Germline V gene data show CDR1 as SEHNR and CDR2 as FQNEAQ (reference sequence). Trimming left V 5 bases short and J 1 base short, with 20 bases between. CDR3 in DNA: TGTGCCAGCAGCCCGTCCAGACGGCGGGGCCTCCAAGAGACCCAGTACTTC. As protein: CASSPSRRRGLQETQYF.

Comment on this clone: The sample contains more than one DNA sequence encoding this CDR3. The CDR3 region is CASSYSDSGPRGGYTF. The CDR3 bases are TGTGCCAGCAGTTACTCGGATTCGGGGCCTCGGGGGGGCTACACCTTC. The chain carries TRBV6-5 and TRBJ1-2; possibly TRBD1 for D (5 bases). In germline, CDR1 is MNHEY, CDR2 SVGAGI. This CDR3 is built from 16 residues. The ends were cut back, 0 bases at V and 8 bases at J, with 19 bases in the middle.

The chain carries TRBV9 and TRBJ1-2; a weak D match, TRBD1 (6 bases). V was shortened by 0 bases and J by 0 bases, with 12 bases between the two germline ends. This CDR3 spans 16 amino acids. CDR1 is SGDLS, CDR2 YYNGEE, per germline. This CDR3 is CASSVAGQTSNYGYTF. For the CDR3, the DNA is TGTGCCAGCAGCGTAGCGGGACAAACGTCTAACTATGGCTACACCTTC.

The chain has TRBV5-1 and TRBJ2-3; 8 bases agree with TRBD1. From germline, CDR1 is SGHRS and CDR2 YFSETQ. This CDR3 has 16 amino acids. J lost 5 bases, V lost 0 bases, and 8 bases had no gene match. CDR3 in amino acids: CASSLGQGAPLDTQYF. The CDR3 DNA follows: TGCGCCAGCAGCTTGGGGCAGGGGGCGCCTCTAGATACGCAGTATTTT.

The rearrangement uses TRBV5-6 and TRBJ1-1, with no clear D. The ends were cut back, 0 bases at V and 9 bases at J, with 12 bases in the middle. Looked up from germline, CDR1 is SGHDT and CDR2 is YYEEEE. This CDR3 comprises 13 residues. CDR3 sequence: CASSLGGPGKAFF. The CDR3 nucleotides read TGTGCCAGCAGCTTGGGTGGCCCGGGGAAAGCTTTCTTT.

The rearrangement joins TRBV19 to TRBJ2-2, with 8 bases identical to TRBD2. After removal of 9 bases from V and 6 bases from J, the junction contained 12 bases not matched to a gene. Germline CDR1 reads LNHDA; CDR2 reads SQIVND (reference sequence). The CDR3 covers 15 residues. This CDR3 reads CASDAGTSVPGELFF. DNA of the CDR3: TGTGCCAGCGACGCCGGGACTAGTGTTCCCGGGGAGCTGTTTTTT.

The table lists this clone with a count of one. The chain links TRBV4-1 to TRBJ1-4, with D tentatively TRBD1 (5 bases). The CDR3 covers 16 residues. V lost 3 bases to trimming and J lost 5 bases, with 16 bases between them. Germline CDR1 MGHRA, CDR2 YSYEKL. CDR3 residues: CASSQGIREGNEKLFF. The CDR3 nucleotides are TGCGCCAGCAGCCAGGGAATCAGGGAAGGCAATGAAAAACTGTTTTTT.

The chain has TRBV3-1 (or the pseudogene TRBV3-2) and TRBJ1-3, with 9 bases lining up with TRBD1. This CDR3 is built from 17 residues. The germline V gene encodes CDR1 LGHDT and CDR2 YNNKEL (reference sequence). With 7 bases clipped from V and 0 bases from J, the junction kept 10 bases outside the gene matches. The CDR3 DNA reads as TGTGCCAGCAAGGAACGAAACAGGGGGCCCTCTGGAAACACCATATATTTT. Its translation is CASKERNRGPSGNTIYF.

This clone was seen a single time. The chain links TRBV11-2 to TRBJ2-1; 9 nucleotides line up with TRBD2. The ends lost 5 bases at V and 2 bases at J; junction bases unmatched: 4. Germline V gives CDR1 SGHAT, CDR2 FQNNGV. The CDR3 is 15 residues long. The CDR3 DNA follows: TGTGCCAGCAGCCCTATAGCGGGGGCCTACAATGAGCAGTTCTTC. Translated, it gives CASSPIAGAYNEQFF. Combining the CDR3 with reference TRBV11-2 and TRBJ2-1 gives the whole variable domain EAGVAQSPRYKIIEKRQSVAFWCNPISGHATLYWYQQILGQGPKLLIQFQNNGVVDDSQLPKDRFSAERLKGVDSTLKIQPAKLEDSAVYLCASSPIAGAYNEQFFGPGTRLTVL.

This chain connects TRBV7-6 to TRBJ2-1, with 9 bases lining up with TRBD2. V lost 0 bases and J lost 5; bases outside the gene matches: 8. This CDR3 contains 17 residues. The germline V gene has CDR1 SGHVS and CDR2 FNYEAQ. CDR3 nucleotide sequence: TGTGCCAGCAGCTTAGCTAGCGGGGGAGTCGTAAACAATGAGCAGTTCTTC. Translation: CASSLASGGVVNNEQFF.

The chain combines TRBV5-1 with TRBJ1-1; unclear D gene. The CDR3 runs to 12 residues. Trimming pared 6 bases from V and 2 bases from J, leaving 8 bases between. The germline gives CDR1 SGHRS, CDR2 YFSETQ. This CDR3 is CASMASNTEAFF. The DNA of the CDR3 is TGCGCCAGCATGGCCTCCAACACTGAAGCTTTCTTT.

The chain combines TRBV29-1 with TRBJ1-1; D unclear. The CDR3 sequence is 14 residues long. CDR1 and CDR2 (germline): SQVTM, ANQGSEA. V was pared by 2 bases and J by 5 bases, with 15 bases between. The CDR3 DNA reads TGCAGCGTTGAATCTATAGTAAAGCCGACTGAAGCTTTCTTT. It codes for CSVESIVKPTEAFF.

The chain couples TRBV5-1 to TRBJ2-3; unclear D gene. The CDR3 is 14 amino acids. Deletions cut 4 bases from V and 7 bases from J, with 16 bases between. In germline, CDR1 is SGHRS, CDR2 YFSETQ. The CDR3: CASSLPTLSHTQYF. CDR3 nucleotide sequence: TGCGCCAGCAGCCTGCCAACCCTTAGCCATACGCAGTATTTT.

CDR3 DNA: TGTGCCAGCAGTCGACCCCCGGACAGGCATTCTGGCTACACCTTC. This translates into CASSRPPDRHSGYTF. V and J are TRBV6-2 or TRBV6-3 and TRBJ1-2; 7 bases agree with TRBD1. The CDR3 consists of 15 residues. The junction had 13 bases not matched to a gene; V was cut back by 5 bases and J by 7 bases. Germline V gives CDR1 MNHEY, CDR2 SVGEGT.

The chain uses TRBV12-3 or TRBV12-4 and TRBJ2-7; 7 bases are shared with TRBD1. The CDR3 consists of 13 residues. The J segment lost 2 bases and the V segment lost 6 bases, leaving 4 bases of the junction unmatched. CDR3 bases: TGTGCCAGCAGGGGACAGCCCACCTACGAGCAGTACTTC. It codes for CASRGQPTYEQYF.

There are a few counts of this clone. Other DNA sequences in this specimen translate into the identical CDR3. The chain has TRBV7-9 and TRBJ1-3; TRBD1 is a possible D gene (5 bases). The CDR3 sequence is 15 residues long. The germline V gene has CDR1 SEHNR and CDR2 FQNEAQ (reference sequence). V was pared by 1 base and J by 3 bases, with 10 bases between. CDR3: CASSLGTGLGNTIYF. The CDR3 DNA sequence: TGTGCCAGCAGCTTAGGAACAGGTCTTGGAAACACCATATATTTT.

The gene calls are TRBV27 and TRBJ1-4; 8 bases are shared with TRBD1. This CDR3 region has 13 residues. Germline loops: CDR1 MNHEY, CDR2 SMNVEV (reference sequence). The trim removed 5 bases at V and 8 bases at J, leaving 4 bases unmatched. The CDR3 spells CASSKDRAEKLFF. The CDR3 DNA is TGTGCCAGCAGTAAGGACAGGGCCGAAAAACTGTTTTTT.

CDR3 sequence: CASSQAGYTF. The DNA of the CDR3 is TGTGCCAGCAGCCAGGCAGGCTACACCTTC. The genes are TRBV21-1 and TRBJ1-2; the table's D gene call, TRBD1, was not cross checked with the DNA. TRBV21-1 is a pseudogene segment. The CDR3 length is 10 residues.

The genes are TRBV27 and TRBJ2-2; 10 bases are a match to TRBD1. Trimming at V came to 9 bases and at J to 6 bases, leaving 7 bases not matched to a gene. Germline CDR1 is MNHEY and CDR2 is SMNVEV (reference sequence). CDR3 size: 14 residues. In DNA, the CDR3 is TGTGCCAGTCGGGACAGGGGTCTCGCCGGGGAGCTGTTTTTT. Protein: CASRDRGLAGELFF.

The chain employs TRBV9 and TRBJ2-1, with D possibly being TRBD1 (5 bases). Germline lookup yields CDR1 SGDLS and CDR2 YYNGEE. The CDR3 runs 14 residues. Trimming pared 4 bases from V and 5 bases from J, leaving 13 bases between. This chain's CDR3 is CASSPQGVDNEQFF. For the CDR3, the DNA is TGTGCCAGCAGCCCTCAGGGTGTAGACAATGAGCAGTTCTTC.

The chain links TRBV11-2 to TRBJ2-5, with TRBD2 identical over 15 bases. The CDR3 consists of 17 residues. Germline assignment: CDR1 SGHAT and CDR2 FQNNGV. Trimming removed 5 bases from V and 5 bases from J; junction bases left unmatched: 9. The CDR3 nucleotides read TGTGCCAGCAGCCTCGGGACTAGCGGGGGGAAGGGGGAGACCCAGTACTTC. This sequence encodes CASSLGTSGGKGETQYF.

DNA of the CDR3: TGTGCCTGGAGTAAACCGGGACAGGCGACCTACGAGCAGTACTTC. Amino acid sequence: CAWSKPGQATYEQYF. This chain connects TRBV30 to TRBJ2-7, with 8 nucleotides matching TRBD1. Trimming at V came to 2 bases and at J to 2 bases, leaving 8 bases not matched to a gene. The CDR3 has 15 residues. Germline CDR1 and CDR2: GTSNPN and SVGIG (reference sequence). Filled out from reference TRBV30 and TRBJ2-7, the complete variable domain reads SQTIHQWPATLVQPVGSPLSLECTVEGTSNPNLYWYRQAAGRGLQLLFYSVGIGQISSEVPQNLSASRPQDRQFILSSKKLLLSDSGFYLCAWSKPGQATYEQYFGPGTRLTVT.

The chain employs TRBV28 and TRBJ2-5, with D tentatively TRBD2 (6 bases). This CDR3 has 14 amino acids. V was pared by 6 bases and J by 4 bases, with 15 bases between. Germline V gene lookup returns CDR1 MDHEN and CDR2 SYDVKM. The DNA for the CDR3 is TGTGCCAGCAGCTCACGACTAGGACGAGAGACCCAGTACTTC. Protein: CASSSRLGRETQYF.

The genes are TRBV7-2 and TRBJ2-1; a possible D gene is TRBD1 (5 bases). Germline V gives CDR1 SGHTA, CDR2 FQGNSA. This CDR3 region has 14 residues. Deletions cut 2 bases from V and 8 bases from J, with 13 bases between. The CDR3 loop is CASSLLTVGHEQFF. CDR3 DNA sequence: TGTGCCAGCAGCTTACTAACGGTGGGGCATGAGCAGTTCTTC.